The sequence of this T cell receptor (beta chain) was determined in a study of blood T cell repertoires in COVID-19. About the study: Material from acute and convalescent COVID-19 was sourced from the United States, Italy and Spain.

Germline CDR1 reads SGHTA; CDR2 reads FQGNSA. Trimming pared 5 bases from V and 7 bases from J, leaving 15 bases between. The CDR3 sequence is 14 residues long. How the authors handled the data: Counts of nucleated cells, estimated from reference gene primer amplification, were obtained. This table comes from immunoSEQ multiplex PCR, and its TCRdb copy is limited to in-frame clones, with some not included. V and J calls and clone size are as listed in that table; D and trimming were resolved from the DNA. The data contain about 280,000 clones, about 90% of them singletons. The chain links TRBV7-2 to TRBJ1-5; possibly TRBD1 for D (5 bases). This sequence was found in a woman in her fifties or sixties who had recovered from COVID-19. Sequencing used peripheral blood. CDR3 nucleotides: TGTGCCAGCAGCCCGGACGGCAAGGGGCAGCCCCAGCATTTT. Its translation is CASSPDGKGQPQHF.